These 13 T cell receptor beta chains were sequenced from one sample in a study of monozygotic twins with inflammatory bowel disease. With the 5' RACE reads reprocessed, TCRdb shows one record per CDR3 protein and no DNA. The sample shows more than 300,000 distinct CDR3 sequences, and over 5.5% sits with its ten largest clones. Sample: blood. Every receptor here comes from a human donor with ulcerative colitis or Crohn's disease, or a healthy co-twin of an affected twin (not recorded which).

The chain couples TRBV15 to TRBJ2-1; TCRdb returns TRBD2, unconfirmable since there is no DNA. In germline, CDR1 is LNHNV, CDR2 YYDKDF (reference sequence). The CDR3 is made up of 16 amino acids. This CDR3 is CATSRGEGLLHNEQFF.

The genes are TRBV6-5 and TRBJ2-1; TCRdb selects TRBD1, and the lack of DNA leaves this call unchecked. Germline-derived CDR1 and CDR2 are MNHEY and SVGAGI. The CDR3 has 17 amino acids. The CDR3 loop reads CASSYPSTGSSYNEQFF.

This chain joins TRBV28 and TRBJ2-3; TCRdb's D call, TRBD1, is unchecked because there is no DNA. This CDR3 region has 12 residues. Per germline, CDR1 MDHEN and CDR2 SYDVKM. CDR3 sequence: CASSLGGYTQYF.

The chain uses TRBV14 and TRBJ2-7; TCRdb names TRBD2, which stays unverified in the absence of DNA. The CDR3 sequence is 16 residues long. From germline, CDR1 is SGHDN and CDR2 FVKESK. The CDR3 sequence: CASSQGLAGNSYEQYF.

The chain couples TRBV7-9 to TRBJ2-3. This CDR3 contains 15 residues. Germline loops: CDR1 SEHNR, CDR2 FQNEAQ (reference sequence). CDR3 sequence: CASSLALIGTDTQYF.

The chain carries TRBV5-1 and TRBJ2-2; TCRdb reports TRBD2, a call that lacks DNA to check it against. This CDR3 region has 15 residues. Germline CDR1 reads SGHRS; CDR2 reads YFSETQ. The CDR3 here is CASRSLAEVTGELFF.

The J gene is TRBJ2-1, the V gene TRBV6-5. CDR1 and CDR2 (germline): MNHEY, SVGAGI. CDR3 length equals 13 residues. This CDR3 is CASSYSLGLEQFF.

This chain connects TRBV5-1 to TRBJ2-7; the TCRdb call, TRBD1, lacks DNA for checking. Germline V gene data show CDR1 as SGHRS and CDR2 as YFSETQ. There are 14 residues in the CDR3. CDR3 sequence reads: CASKAGTATYEQYF.

The J gene is TRBJ2-5, the V gene TRBV12-3 or TRBV12-4; as DNA is missing, the TRBD1 call by TCRdb cannot be tested. The CDR3 covers 14 residues. The CDR3 sequence is CASSLPGGQETQYF.

The chain employs TRBV7-9 and TRBJ2-3; without DNA, the TCRdb call of TRBD2 cannot be checked. Germline V gene lookup returns CDR1 SEHNR and CDR2 FQNEAQ (reference sequence). CDR3 size: 16 residues. The CDR3: CASSSRAGGSTDTQYF.

The V and J genes are TRBV5-1 and TRBJ1-5. Germline V CDR1 and CDR2: SGHRS, YFSETQ. CDR3 length: 13 residues. Here the CDR3 reads CASRTSEHQPQHF.

The V and J genes are TRBV4-2 and TRBJ2-7. Germline lookup yields CDR1 LGHNA and CDR2 YNFKEQ. The CDR3 has 13 amino acids. This chain's CDR3 is CASSQERVGYEYF.

The rearrangement joins TRBV6-6 to TRBJ1-1; lacking DNA, the TRBD1 call made by TCRdb goes unchecked. The CDR3 has 13 amino acids. The germline gives CDR1 MNHNY, CDR2 SVGAGI (reference sequence). The CDR3 region is CASKEGARTEAFF.